These 8 T cell receptor beta chains were sequenced from one sample in a study of blood T cell repertoires in COVID-19. Data came from immunoSEQ multiplex PCR; TCRdb stores just in-frame clones and leaves some out. The data contain just under 300,000 clones, around nine tenths of them singletons. Sequencing used peripheral blood. These TCRs come from a man aged 70 or older with acute or convalescent COVID-19.

The V and J genes are TRBV24-1 and TRBJ2-7; TRBD1 aligns across 7 bases. V shed 3 bases, J shed 2 bases, and the junction held 21 bases outside the gene matches. The CDR3 is 20 amino acids. The germline gives CDR1 KGHDR, CDR2 SFDVKD. The DNA of the CDR3 is TGTGCCACCAGTGATGAAGGGACAGATAGCCATCAATTGGAACCCTACGAGCAGTACTTC. Amino acid sequence: CATSDEGTDSHQLEPYEQYF.

The chain joins TRBV28 to TRBJ1-2; tentatively, D is TRBD1 (5 bases). The germline CDR1 and CDR2 sequences are MDHEN and SYDVKM. The CDR3 has 16 residues. Trimming removed 2 bases at V and 0 bases at J, with 13 bases between. CDR3 region: CASSLASGLTNYGYTF. The CDR3 DNA follows: TGTGCCAGCAGTTTAGCCTCAGGGTTGACTAACTATGGCTACACCTTC.

The chain combines TRBV20-1 with TRBJ2-5, with D uncertain. With 7 bases removed from V and 4 bases from J, the gap between germline ends came to 7 bases. Germline V CDR1 and CDR2: DFQATT, SNEGSKA (reference sequence). The CDR3 sequence is 10 residues long. The CDR3 region is CSGSLETQYF. The DNA of the CDR3 is TGCAGTGGTTCCTTAGAGACCCAGTACTTC.

This chain uses TRBV30 with TRBJ2-1, with TRBD2 matching 13 bases. Germline-derived CDR1 and CDR2 are GTSNPN and SVGIG (reference sequence). With 1 base clipped from V and 0 bases from J, the junction kept 6 bases outside the gene matches. This CDR3 region has 18 residues. Here the CDR3 DNA reads TGTGCCTGGAGTGCGGGACTAGCGGGGACGAGCTCCTACAATGAGCAGTTCTTC. This translates into CAWSAGLAGTSSYNEQFF.

The V and J genes are TRBV7-7 and TRBJ2-5, with D tentatively TRBD1 (5 bases). V was pared by 1 base and J by 4 bases, with 13 bases between. The CDR3 sequence is 15 residues long. CDR1 and CDR2 from the germline V gene are SSHAT and FNYEAQ (reference sequence). The CDR3 nucleotides read TGTGCCAGCAGCTTAGTAGCAGGGTCGGTAGAGACCCAGTACTTC. This codes for CASSLVAGSVETQYF.

The DNA for the CDR3 is TGTGCCAGCAGCTTAGTAGGGACAGGGGGTGCTAACTATGGCTACACCTTC. Residues: CASSLVGTGGANYGYTF. V gene TRBV7-2 combines with J gene TRBJ1-2, with 11 bases identical to TRBD1. The CDR3 consists of 17 residues. Per germline, CDR1 SGHTA and CDR2 FQGNSA. Trimming cost V 1 base and J 0 bases; bases outside gene matches: 4.

V is TRBV27 and J is TRBJ2-2, with 10 bases matching TRBD2. From germline, CDR1 is MNHEY and CDR2 SMNVEV (reference sequence). The junction had 11 bases not matched to a gene; V was cut back by 6 bases and J by 1 base. CDR3 length: 18 amino acids. CDR3 bases: TGTGCCAGCAGAGGGCGCAGAGGACTAGCGGTGAACACCGGGGAGCTGTTTTTT. Translating it yields CASRGRRGLAVNTGELFF.

This clone was detected a few times. This chain uses TRBV3-1 (or the pseudogene TRBV3-2) with TRBJ2-2; D call uncertain. CDR1 LGHDT and CDR2 YNNKEL come from the germline V gene (reference sequence). V was clipped by 4 bases and J by 6 bases, with 12 bases between them. CDR3 length: 14 residues. CDR3 in amino acids: CASSPDTPSGELFF. The CDR3 DNA sequence: TGTGCCAGCAGCCCCGACACCCCGTCCGGGGAGCTGTTTTTT.